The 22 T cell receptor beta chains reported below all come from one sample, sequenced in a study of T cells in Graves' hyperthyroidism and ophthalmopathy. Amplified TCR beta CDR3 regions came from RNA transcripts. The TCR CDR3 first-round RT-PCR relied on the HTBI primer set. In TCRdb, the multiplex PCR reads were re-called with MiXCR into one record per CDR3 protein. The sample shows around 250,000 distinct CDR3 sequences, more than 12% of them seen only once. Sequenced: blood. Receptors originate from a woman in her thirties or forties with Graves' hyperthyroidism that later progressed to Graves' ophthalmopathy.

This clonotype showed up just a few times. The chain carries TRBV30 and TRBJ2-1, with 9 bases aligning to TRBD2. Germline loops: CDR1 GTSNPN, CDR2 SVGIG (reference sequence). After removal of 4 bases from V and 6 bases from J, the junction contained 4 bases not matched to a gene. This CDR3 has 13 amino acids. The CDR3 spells CAWIGLALNEQFF. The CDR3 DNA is TGTGCCTGGATTGGACTAGCGCTCAATGAGCAGTTCTTC. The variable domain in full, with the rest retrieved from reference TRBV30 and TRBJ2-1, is SQTIHQWPATLVQPVGSPLSLECTVEGTSNPNLYWYRQAAGRGLQLLFYSVGIGQISSEVPQNLSASRPQDRQFILSSKKLLLSDSGFYLCAWIGLALNEQFFGPGTRLTVL.

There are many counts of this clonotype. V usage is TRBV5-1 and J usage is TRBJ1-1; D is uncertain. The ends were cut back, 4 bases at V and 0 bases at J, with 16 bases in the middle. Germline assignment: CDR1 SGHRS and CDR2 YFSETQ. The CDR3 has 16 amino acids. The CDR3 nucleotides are TGCGCCAGCAGCCCAGCACCAGAGACTTTGAACACTGAAGCTTTCTTT. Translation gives CASSPAPETLNTEAFF.

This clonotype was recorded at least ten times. This CDR3 reads CASSVGTSGSWNEQFF. DNA for the CDR3: TGTGCCAGTAGTGTCGGGACTAGCGGGAGCTGGAATGAGCAGTTCTTC. This chain links TRBV19 with TRBJ2-1; 14 positions agree with TRBD2. Germline V gene data show CDR1 as LNHDA and CDR2 as SQIVND (reference sequence). The CDR3 is made up of 16 amino acids. V trimming: 5 bases; J trimming: 7 bases; junction bases outside the gene matches: 7.

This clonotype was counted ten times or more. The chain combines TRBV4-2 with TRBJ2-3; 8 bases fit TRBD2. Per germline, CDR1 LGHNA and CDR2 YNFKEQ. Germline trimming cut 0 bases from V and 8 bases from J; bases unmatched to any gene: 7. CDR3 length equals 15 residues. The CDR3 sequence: CASSQESGGGVTQYF. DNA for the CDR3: TGTGCCAGCAGCCAAGAGAGCGGGGGAGGGGTTACGCAGTATTTT.

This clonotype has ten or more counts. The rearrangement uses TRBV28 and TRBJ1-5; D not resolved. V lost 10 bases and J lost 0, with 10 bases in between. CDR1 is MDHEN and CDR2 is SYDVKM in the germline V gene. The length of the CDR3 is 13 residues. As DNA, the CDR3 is TGTGCCATCCGAGACTATAGCAATCAGCCCCAGCATTTT. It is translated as CAIRDYSNQPQHF.

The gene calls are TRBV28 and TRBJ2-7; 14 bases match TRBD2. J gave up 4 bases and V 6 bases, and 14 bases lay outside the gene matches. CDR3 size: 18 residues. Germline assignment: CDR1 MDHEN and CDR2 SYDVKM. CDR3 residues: CASSPGTSGRSVWYEQYF. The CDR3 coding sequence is TGTGCCAGCAGCCCCGGGACTAGCGGGAGATCTGTGTGGTACGAGCAGTACTTC.

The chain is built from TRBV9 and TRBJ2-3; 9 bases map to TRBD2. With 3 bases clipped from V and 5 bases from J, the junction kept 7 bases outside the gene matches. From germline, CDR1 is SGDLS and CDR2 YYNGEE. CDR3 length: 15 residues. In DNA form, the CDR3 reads TGTGCCAGCAGCGCCGGACTAGCGAAAATAGATACGCAGTATTTT. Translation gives CASSAGLAKIDTQYF.

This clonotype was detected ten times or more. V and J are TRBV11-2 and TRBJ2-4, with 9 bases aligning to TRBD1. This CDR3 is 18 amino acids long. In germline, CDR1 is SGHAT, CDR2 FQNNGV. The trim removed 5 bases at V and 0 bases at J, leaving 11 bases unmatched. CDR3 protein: CASSRFGTGSIAKNIQYF. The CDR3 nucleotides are TGTGCCAGCAGCCGATTCGGGACAGGGTCGATAGCCAAAAACATTCAGTACTTC. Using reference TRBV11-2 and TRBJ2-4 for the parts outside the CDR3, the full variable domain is EAGVAQSPRYKIIEKRQSVAFWCNPISGHATLYWYQQILGQGPKLLIQFQNNGVVDDSQLPKDRFSAERLKGVDSTLKIQPAKLEDSAVYLCASSRFGTGSIAKNIQYFGAGTRLSVL.

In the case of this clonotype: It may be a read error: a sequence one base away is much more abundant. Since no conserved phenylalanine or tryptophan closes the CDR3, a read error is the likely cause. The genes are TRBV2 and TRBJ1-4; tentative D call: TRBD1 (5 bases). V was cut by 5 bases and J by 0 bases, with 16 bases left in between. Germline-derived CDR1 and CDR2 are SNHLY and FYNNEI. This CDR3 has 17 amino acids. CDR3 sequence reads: CASSKLDTSTTNEKLFL. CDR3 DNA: TGTGCCAGCAGTAAACTGGACACGTCAACAACTAATGAAAAACTGTTTCTT.

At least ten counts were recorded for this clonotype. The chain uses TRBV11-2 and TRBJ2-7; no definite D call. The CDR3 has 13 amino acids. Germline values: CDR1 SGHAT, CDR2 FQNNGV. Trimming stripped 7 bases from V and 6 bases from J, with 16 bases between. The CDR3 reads CASNALPTLEQYF. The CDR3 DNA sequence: TGTGCCAGCAACGCGCTCCCGACCCTCGAGCAGTACTTC.

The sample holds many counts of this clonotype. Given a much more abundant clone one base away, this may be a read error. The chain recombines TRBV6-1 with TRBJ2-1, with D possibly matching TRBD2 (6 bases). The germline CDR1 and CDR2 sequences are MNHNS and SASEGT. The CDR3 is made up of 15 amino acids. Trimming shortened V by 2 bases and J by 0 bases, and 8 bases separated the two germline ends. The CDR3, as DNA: TGTGCCAGCAGTGAACGGGGGAGCTCCTACAATGAGCAGTTCTTC. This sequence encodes CASSERGSSYNEQFF.

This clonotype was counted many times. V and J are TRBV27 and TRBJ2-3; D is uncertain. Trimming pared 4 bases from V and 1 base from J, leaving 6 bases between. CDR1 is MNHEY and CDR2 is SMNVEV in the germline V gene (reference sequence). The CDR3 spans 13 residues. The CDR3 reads CASSSTRTDTQYF. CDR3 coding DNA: TGTGCCAGCAGTTCGACCCGCACAGATACGCAGTATTTT.

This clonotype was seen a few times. This CDR3 is CSAAHSSGNTIYF. The CDR3 region has the DNA TGCAGTGCCGCACATAGCTCTGGAAACACCATATATTTT. The genes are TRBV20-1 and TRBJ1-3; D is ambiguous. V shed 6 bases and J shed 0 bases, with 9 bases lying between them. This CDR3 has 13 amino acids. From germline, CDR1 is DFQATT and CDR2 SNEGSKA (reference sequence).

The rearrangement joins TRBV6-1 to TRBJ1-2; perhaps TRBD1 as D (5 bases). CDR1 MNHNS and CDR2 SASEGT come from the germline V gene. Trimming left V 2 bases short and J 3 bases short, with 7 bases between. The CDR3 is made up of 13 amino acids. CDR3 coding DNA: TGTGCCAGCAGTGAAATGACAGACTATGGCTACACCTTC. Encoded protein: CASSEMTDYGYTF.

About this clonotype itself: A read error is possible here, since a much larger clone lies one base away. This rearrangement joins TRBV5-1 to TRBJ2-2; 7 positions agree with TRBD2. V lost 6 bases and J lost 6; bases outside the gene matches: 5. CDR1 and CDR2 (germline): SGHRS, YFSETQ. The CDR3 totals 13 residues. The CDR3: CASTRRGAGELFF. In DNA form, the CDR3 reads TGCGCCAGCACACGACGGGGGGCCGGGGAGCTGTTTTTT.

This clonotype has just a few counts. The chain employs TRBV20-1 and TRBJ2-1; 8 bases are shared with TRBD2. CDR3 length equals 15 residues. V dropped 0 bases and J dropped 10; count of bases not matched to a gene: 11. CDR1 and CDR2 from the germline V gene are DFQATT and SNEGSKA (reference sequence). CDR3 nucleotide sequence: TGCAGTGCTAGAGAACCAGCGGGAGCCGGACGCGAGCAGTTCTTC. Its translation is CSAREPAGAGREQFF.

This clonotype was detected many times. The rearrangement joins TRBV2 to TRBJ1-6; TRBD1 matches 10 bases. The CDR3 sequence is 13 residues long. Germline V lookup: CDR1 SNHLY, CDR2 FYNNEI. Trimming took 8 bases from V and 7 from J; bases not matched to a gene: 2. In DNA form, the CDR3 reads TGTGCCAGCGGGACAGGGGTAAATTCACCCCTCCACTTT. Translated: CASGTGVNSPLHF.

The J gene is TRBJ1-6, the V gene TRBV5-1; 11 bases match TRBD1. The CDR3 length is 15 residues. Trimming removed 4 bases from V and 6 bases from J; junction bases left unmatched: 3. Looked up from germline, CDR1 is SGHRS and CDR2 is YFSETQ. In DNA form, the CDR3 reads TGCGCCAGCAGCGCCGGGACAGGGGGTAATTCACCCCTCCACTTT. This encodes CASSAGTGGNSPLHF.

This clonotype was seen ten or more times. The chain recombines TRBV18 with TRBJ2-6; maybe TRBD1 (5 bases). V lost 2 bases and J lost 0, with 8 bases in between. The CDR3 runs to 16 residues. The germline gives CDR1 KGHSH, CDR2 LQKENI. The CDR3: CASSPGASSGANVLTF. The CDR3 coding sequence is TGTGCCAGCTCACCAGGGGCAAGCTCTGGGGCCAACGTCCTGACTTTC.

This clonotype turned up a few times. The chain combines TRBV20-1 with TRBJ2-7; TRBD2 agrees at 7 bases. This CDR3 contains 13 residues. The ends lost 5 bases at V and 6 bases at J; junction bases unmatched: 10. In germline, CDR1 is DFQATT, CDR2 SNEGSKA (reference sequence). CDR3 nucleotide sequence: TGCAGTGCTTATAGGACTAGTCTTGGCGAGCAGTACTTC. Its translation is CSAYRTSLGEQYF.

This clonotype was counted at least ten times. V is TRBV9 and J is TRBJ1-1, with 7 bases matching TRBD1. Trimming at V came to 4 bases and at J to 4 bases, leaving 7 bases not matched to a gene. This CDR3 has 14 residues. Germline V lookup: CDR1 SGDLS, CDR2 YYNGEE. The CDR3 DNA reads TGTGCCAGCAGCCTTCGACAGGGCAGCACTGAAGCTTTCTTT. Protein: CASSLRQGSTEAFF.

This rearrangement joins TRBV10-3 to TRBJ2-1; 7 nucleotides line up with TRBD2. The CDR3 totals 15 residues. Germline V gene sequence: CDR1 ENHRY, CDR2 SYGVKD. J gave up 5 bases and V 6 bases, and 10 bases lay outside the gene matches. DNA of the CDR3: TGTGCCATCAGGACAATCCGGGGGGAAAACAATGAGCAGTTCTTC. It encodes CAIRTIRGENNEQFF.